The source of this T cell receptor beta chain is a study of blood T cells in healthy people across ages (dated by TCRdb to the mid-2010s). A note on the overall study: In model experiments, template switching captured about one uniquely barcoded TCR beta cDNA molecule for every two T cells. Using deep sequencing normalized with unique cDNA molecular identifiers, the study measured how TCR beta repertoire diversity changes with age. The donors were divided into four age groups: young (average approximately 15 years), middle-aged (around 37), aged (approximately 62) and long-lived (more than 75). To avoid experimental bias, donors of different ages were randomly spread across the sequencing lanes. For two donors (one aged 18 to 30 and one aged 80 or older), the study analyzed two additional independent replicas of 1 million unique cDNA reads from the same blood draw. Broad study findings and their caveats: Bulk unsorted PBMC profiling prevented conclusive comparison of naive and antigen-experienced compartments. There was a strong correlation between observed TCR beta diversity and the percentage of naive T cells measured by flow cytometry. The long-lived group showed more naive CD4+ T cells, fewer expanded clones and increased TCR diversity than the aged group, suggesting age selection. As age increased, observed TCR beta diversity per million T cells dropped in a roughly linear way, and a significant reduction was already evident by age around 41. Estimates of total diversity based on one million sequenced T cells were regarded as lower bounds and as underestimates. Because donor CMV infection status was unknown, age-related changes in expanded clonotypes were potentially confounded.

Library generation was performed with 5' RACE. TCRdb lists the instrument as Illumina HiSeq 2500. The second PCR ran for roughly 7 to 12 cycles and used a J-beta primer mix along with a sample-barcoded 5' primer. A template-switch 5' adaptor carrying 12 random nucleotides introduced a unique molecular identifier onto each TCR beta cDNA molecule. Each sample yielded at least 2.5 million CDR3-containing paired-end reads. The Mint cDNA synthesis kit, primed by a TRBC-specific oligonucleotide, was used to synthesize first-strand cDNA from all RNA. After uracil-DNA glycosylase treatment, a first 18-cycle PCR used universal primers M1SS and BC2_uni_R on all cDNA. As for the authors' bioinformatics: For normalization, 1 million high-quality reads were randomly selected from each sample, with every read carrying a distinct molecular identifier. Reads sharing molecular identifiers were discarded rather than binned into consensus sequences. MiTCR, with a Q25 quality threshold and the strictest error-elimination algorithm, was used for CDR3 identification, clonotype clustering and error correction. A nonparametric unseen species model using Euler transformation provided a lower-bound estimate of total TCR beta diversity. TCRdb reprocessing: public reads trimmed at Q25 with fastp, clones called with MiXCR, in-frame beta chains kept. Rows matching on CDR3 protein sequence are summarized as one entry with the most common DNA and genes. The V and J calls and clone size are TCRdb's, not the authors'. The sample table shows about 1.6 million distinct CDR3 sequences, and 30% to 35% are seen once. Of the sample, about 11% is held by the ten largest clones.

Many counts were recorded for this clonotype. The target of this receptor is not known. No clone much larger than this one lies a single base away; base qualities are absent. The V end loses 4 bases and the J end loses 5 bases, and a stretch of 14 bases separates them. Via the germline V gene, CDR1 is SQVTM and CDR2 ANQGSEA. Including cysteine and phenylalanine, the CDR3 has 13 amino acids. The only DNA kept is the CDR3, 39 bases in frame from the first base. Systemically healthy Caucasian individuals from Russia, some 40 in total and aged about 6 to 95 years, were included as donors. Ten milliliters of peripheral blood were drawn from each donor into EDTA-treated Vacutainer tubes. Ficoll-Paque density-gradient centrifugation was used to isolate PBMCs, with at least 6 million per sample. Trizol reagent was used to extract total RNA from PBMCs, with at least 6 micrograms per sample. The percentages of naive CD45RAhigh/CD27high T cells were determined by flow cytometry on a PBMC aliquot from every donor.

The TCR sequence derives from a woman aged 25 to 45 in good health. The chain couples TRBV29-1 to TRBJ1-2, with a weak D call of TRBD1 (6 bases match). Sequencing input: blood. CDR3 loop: CSVAAGADYGYTF. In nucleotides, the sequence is TGCAGCGTTGCGGCAGGGGCGGATTATGGCTACACCTTC.